This T cell receptor (beta chain) was documented in a study of glioma-infiltrating T cells. Amplification of TCR alpha and beta CDR3 regions from RNA used iRepertoire nested multiplex PCR. Using its own MiXCR run on the multiplex PCR reads, TCRdb lists one record per CDR3 protein. Counted here are a few hundred thousand distinct CDR3 sequences, 35% to 45% occurring once; the ten biggest clones make up 12%. Material: glioma tissue, nonneoplastic brain tissue, or PBMCs (not recorded which). This receptor was identified in a human donor with low-grade glioma or glioblastoma, undergoing nonglioma brain surgery, or in good health (not recorded which).

In nucleotides, the CDR3 is TGTGCCAGCAGGACGGGAGGGCCCCAATTGCCTAGCTCCTACAATGAGCAGTTCTTC. It yields the protein CASRTGGPQLPSSYNEQFF. The V gene is TRBV6-2 or TRBV6-3, the J gene TRBJ2-1, with 8 bases identical to TRBD2. There are 19 residues in the CDR3. Germline CDR1 and CDR2: MNHEY and SVGEGT. After removal of 6 bases from V and 0 bases from J, the junction contained 16 bases not matched to a gene.